Presented here are 10 T cell receptor beta chains from one specimen sequenced in a study of T cell repertoires in cytomegalovirus infection. TCRdb fed the reads into MiXCR, producing one record per CDR3 protein. The repertoire holds 200,000 to 250,000 distinct CDR3 sequences, with 22% as singletons. Material for sequencing was CD8+ T cells from PBMCs. The receptors originated from a human donor in good health (CMV status not recorded). Some clones in this sample may be carry-over from other donors' samples.

The chain links TRBV5-6 to TRBJ2-1; the D gene is possibly TRBD1 (6 bases). Trimming stripped 3 bases from V and 9 bases from J, with 16 bases between. This CDR3 is built from 14 residues. CDR1 is SGHDT, CDR2 YYEEEE, per germline. In DNA form, the CDR3 reads TGTGCCAGCAGCTATCCACAGGGAGTCGGTGAGCAGTTCTTC. It codes for CASSYPQGVGEQFF.

This clonotype came up a few times. The genes are TRBV13 and TRBJ1-2; 7 nucleotides align to TRBD1. Unmatched junction bases numbered 4, after V lost 3 bases and J lost 3 bases. The CDR3 extends over 14 amino acids. In germline, CDR1 is PRHDT, CDR2 FYEKMQ (reference sequence). CDR3 loop: CASSLVGGDYGYTF. In nucleotides, the CDR3 is TGTGCCAGCAGCTTGGTAGGGGGCGACTATGGCTACACCTTC.

The rearrangement uses TRBV12-3 or TRBV12-4 and TRBJ2-5, with D unclear. V gave up 3 bases and J gave up 4 bases, with 12 bases separating them. This CDR3 is 14 amino acids long. As DNA, the CDR3 is TGTGCCAGCAGTTTTGGGCAGGTGGGAGAGACCCAGTACTTC. Protein sequence: CASSFGQVGETQYF.

The rearrangement links TRBV11-2 to TRBJ2-5; D possibly corresponds to TRBD2 (6 bases). The CDR3 runs to 15 residues. V lost 2 bases and J 2 bases, leaving 12 bases between the germline ends. Germline loops: CDR1 SGHAT, CDR2 FQNNGV. The DNA of the CDR3 is TGTGCCAGCAGCTTAATTGGACTATCTCAAGAGACCCAGTACTTC. It translates to CASSLIGLSQETQYF.

This clonotype was observed at least ten times. CDR3 residues: CSARSWGQGRETQYF. The CDR3 region has the DNA TGCAGTGCCCGATCCTGGGGACAGGGGAGAGAGACCCAGTACTTC. The chain employs TRBV20-1 and TRBJ2-5, with TRBD1 matching over 10 bases. V was clipped by 6 bases and J by 4 bases; unmatched bases: 11. The CDR3 loop spans 15 amino acids. Germline-derived CDR1 and CDR2 are DFQATT and SNEGSKA (reference sequence).

This clonotype was seen only once. This chain links TRBV9 with TRBJ2-1; 12 nucleotides line up with TRBD2. Germline CDR1 SGDLS, CDR2 YYNGEE. The CDR3 runs to 18 residues. The V and J ends lost 3 bases and 1 base, in that order; junction bases with no gene match: 8. The CDR3 reads CASSEGTSGSISYNEQFF. The CDR3 DNA is TGTGCCAGCAGCGAGGGGACTAGCGGGTCTATATCCTACAATGAGCAGTTCTTC.

Of note for this clonotype: A junction end diverges from the germline sequence, so it may reflect a read error. The chain recombines TRBV4-1 with TRBJ2-7, with 10 bases matching TRBD1. The germline V gene has CDR1 MGHRA and CDR2 YSYEKL. This CDR3 has 14 residues. CDR3 protein: CASSPLGQGREQYF. In nucleotides, the CDR3 is TGTGCCAGCAGCCCCCTGGGACAGGGGCGCGAGCAGTACTTC.

About this clonotype: This clone may be a read error of a much larger clone one base away. The V and J genes are TRBV7-6 and TRBJ2-5; the D is unclear. CDR1 is SGHVS and CDR2 is FNYEAQ in the germline V gene. Trimming took off 10 bases at V and 5 bases at J, with 14 bases between the two ends. The CDR3 contains 12 residues. CDR3 DNA sequence: TGTGCCAACAAACCCTCCGGGGAGACCCAGTACTTC. This gives the protein CANKPSGETQYF.

This rearrangement joins TRBV28 to TRBJ1-4; TRBD1 agrees at 8 bases. The ends lost 3 bases at V and 8 bases at J; junction bases unmatched: 14. Germline V CDR1 and CDR2: MDHEN, SYDVKM. The CDR3 covers 17 residues. CDR3 bases: TGTGCCAGCAGTTTGGGTTTTGGGACAGGCCTGAGGGAAAAACTGTTTTTT. Translation gives CASSLGFGTGLREKLFF.

A single count supports this clonotype. A much larger clone differs from this one at a single base, so this may be a read error. The rearrangement joins TRBV6-2 or TRBV6-3 to TRBJ2-7; no firm D call. Germline V gene sequence: CDR1 MNHEY, CDR2 SVGEGT. The CDR3 is made up of 14 amino acids. The CDR3 here is CANSYSLDLYEQYF. CDR3 nucleotide sequence: TGTGCCAACAGTTACTCACTCGACCTCTACGAGCAGTACTTC.